The source of this T cell receptor beta chain is a study of T cell repertoires in cytomegalovirus infection (dated by TCRdb to about 2019). Regarding the study in general: Alongside well-studied HLA-B-restricted epitopes, the peptide stimulations were aimed at recently identified HLA-C-restricted CMV epitopes, whose presentation resists viral immunomodulation. Donor HLA type was relevant to the analysis, because carriage of CMV infection together with the matching HLA type was indicated by public TCR beta signatures. Results the study describes overall, beyond this receptor: The ex vivo response was dominated by HLA-C-restricted CMV-specific TCR beta clonotypes, and the single most frequent clonotype in two of eight donors was supplied by these HLA-C-restricted clonotypes. In both this cohort and an independent roughly 330-donor cohort, the cumulative frequency of public TCR beta family members distinguished carriers of CMV infection plus the relevant HLA type.

This sample's treatment or condition label indicates: in vitro stimulation with specific CMV peptide epitopes to enrich CMV-specific T cells. About this clonotype: Its binding antigen is unknown. No base qualities exist here, and no much larger clone lies one base off it.

Its CDR3 holds 16 amino acids, cysteine through phenylalanine. Of the read, only the CDR3 DNA is kept; its 48 bases are in frame from base 1. V is cut back by 6 bases and J by 2 bases, with 10 bases in the junction unmatched. Reading the germline V gene gives CDR1 MNHEY and CDR2 SVGAGI. Instrument on record: Illumina HiSeq 1500. TCRdb passed the public sequencing reads through fastp at Q25 and MiXCR, retaining productive beta sequences. Duplicate CDR3 protein sequences are folded into a single record with the most common DNA and genes. The sample table records about 83,000 distinct CDR3 sequences; 25% to 30% of these occur just once. Less than 75% of the sample goes to the ten largest clones.

The V gene is TRBV6-5 and the J gene is TRBJ1-1, and 9 junctional nucleotides match TRBD1. The specimen comprised CD8+ T cells from cultured PBMCs, sampled from culture after CMV antigen stimulation. The TCR comes from a human donor in good health (CMV status not recorded). Some clones in this sample may be carry-over from other donors' samples. The nucleotide sequence is given as TGTGCCAGCAGCTTAACGGGACAGGGTGGAAACACTGAAGCTTTCTTT. Translated, this is CASSLTGQGGNTEAFF.